The source of this T cell receptor (beta chain) is a study of cytomegalovirus exposure and HLA in healthy donors. 13 Jbeta primers and 60 Vbeta primers were used for the PCR. Here immunoSEQ multiplex PCR was the method, and the copy in TCRdb shows in-frame clones only, minus some. In all, the sample yields fewer than 200,000 clones. This CDR3 region has 14 residues. In germline, CDR1 is SGHRS, CDR2 YFSETQ. V was clipped by 4 bases and J by 7 bases; unmatched bases: 4. Findings of the study overall: Available immune exposure information was restricted to CMV serostatus only. Most TCR sequences were uncommon, yet certain public TCRs appeared in many donors. An analysis that was carried out later associated 16,951 TCR beta sequences with HLA alleles at 0.05 false discovery rate.

Turning to this clone: What it binds is not known.

The TCR sequence derives from a man younger than 45 in good health and CMV-seronegative. The V call is TRBV5-1, the J call TRBJ1-6, with TRBD1 identical over 8 bases. Sample: PBMCs. CDR3 sequence (DNA): TGCGCCAGCAGCCTGGACAGGGACAATTCACCCCTCCACTTT. Its protein is CASSLDRDNSPLHF.